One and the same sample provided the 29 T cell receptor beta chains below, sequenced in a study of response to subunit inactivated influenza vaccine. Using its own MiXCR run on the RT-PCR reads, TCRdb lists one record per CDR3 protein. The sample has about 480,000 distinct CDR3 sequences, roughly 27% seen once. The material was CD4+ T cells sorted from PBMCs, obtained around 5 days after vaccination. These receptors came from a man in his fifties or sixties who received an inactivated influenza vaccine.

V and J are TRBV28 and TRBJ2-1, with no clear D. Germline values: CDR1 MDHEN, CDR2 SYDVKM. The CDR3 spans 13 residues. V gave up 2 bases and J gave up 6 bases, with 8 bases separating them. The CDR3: CASSLGYFNEQFF. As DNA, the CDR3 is TGTGCCAGCAGTTTAGGTTATTTCAATGAGCAGTTCTTC.

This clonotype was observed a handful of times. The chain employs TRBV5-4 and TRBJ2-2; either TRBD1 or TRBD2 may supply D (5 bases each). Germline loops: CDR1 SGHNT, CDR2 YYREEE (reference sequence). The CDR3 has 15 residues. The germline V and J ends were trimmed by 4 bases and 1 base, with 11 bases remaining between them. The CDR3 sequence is CASSTGAMNTGELFF. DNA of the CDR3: TGTGCCAGCAGCACCGGGGCAATGAACACCGGGGAGCTGTTTTTT.

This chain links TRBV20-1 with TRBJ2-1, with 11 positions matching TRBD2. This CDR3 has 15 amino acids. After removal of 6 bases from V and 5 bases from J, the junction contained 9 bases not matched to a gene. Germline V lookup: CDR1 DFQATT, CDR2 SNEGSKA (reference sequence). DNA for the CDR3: TGCAGTGCGATAACCGGGACTAGCGGAGACAATGAGCAGTTCTTC. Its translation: CSAITGTSGDNEQFF.

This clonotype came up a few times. The CDR3 coding sequence is TGTGCCAGCAGCTTAGTTCGGGGCCACCCCTACGAGCAGTACTTC. This translates into CASSLVRGHPYEQYF. This chain links TRBV7-2 with TRBJ2-7; D might be TRBD1 or TRBD2, each matching 5 bases. CDR1 and CDR2 from the germline V gene are SGHTA and FQGNSA. The V and J ends lost 1 base and 2 bases respectively, with 12 bases between them. CDR3 length equals 15 residues.

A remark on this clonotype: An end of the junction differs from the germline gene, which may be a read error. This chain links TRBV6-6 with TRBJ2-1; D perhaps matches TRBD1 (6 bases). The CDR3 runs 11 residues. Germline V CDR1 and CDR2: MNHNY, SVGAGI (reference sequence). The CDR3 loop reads CVSTPDREQFF. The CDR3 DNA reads TGTGTCAGCACCCCTGACAGGGAGCAGTTCTTC.

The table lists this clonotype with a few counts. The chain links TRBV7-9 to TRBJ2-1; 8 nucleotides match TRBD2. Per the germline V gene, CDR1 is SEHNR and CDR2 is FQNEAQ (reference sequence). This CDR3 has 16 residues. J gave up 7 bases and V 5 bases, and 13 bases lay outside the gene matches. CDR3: CASSPGGGGPVNEQFF. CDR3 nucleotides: TGTGCCAGCAGCCCGGGAGGCGGGGGGCCCGTGAATGAGCAGTTCTTC. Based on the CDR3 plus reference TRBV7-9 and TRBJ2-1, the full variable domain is DTGVSQNPRHKITKRGQNVTFRCDPISEHNRLYWYRQTLGQGPEFLTYFQNEAQLEKSRLLSDRFSAERPKGSFSTLEIQRTEQGDSAMYLCASSPGGGGPVNEQFFGPGTRLTVL.

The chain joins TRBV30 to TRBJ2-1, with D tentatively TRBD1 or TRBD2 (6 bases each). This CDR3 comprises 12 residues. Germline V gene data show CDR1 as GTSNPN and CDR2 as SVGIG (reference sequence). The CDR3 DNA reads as TGTTTGGGGGGCAGACTTAGTAATGAGCAGTTCTTC. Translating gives CLGGRLSNEQFF.

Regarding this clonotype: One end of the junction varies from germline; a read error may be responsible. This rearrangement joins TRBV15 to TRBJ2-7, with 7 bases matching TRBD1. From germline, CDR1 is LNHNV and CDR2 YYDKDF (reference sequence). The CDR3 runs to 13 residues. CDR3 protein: CATSRDRTGKWFF. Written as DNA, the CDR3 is TGTGCCACCAGCAGAGACCGGACAGGAAAATGGTTCTTC. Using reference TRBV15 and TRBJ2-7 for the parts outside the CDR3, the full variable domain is DAMVIQNPRYQVTQFGKPVTLSCSQTLNHNVMYWYQQKSSQAPKLLFHYYDKDFNNEADTPDNFQSRRPNTSFCFLDIRSPGLGDTAMYLCATSRDRTGKWFFGPGTRLTVT.

The DNA of the CDR3 is TGCGCCAGCAGCCAATGGCGGAAAGAGACCCAGTACTTC. Amino acids: CASSQWRKETQYF. The chain has TRBV4-1 and TRBJ2-5; D gene ambiguous. V lost 2 bases, J lost 3 bases, and 7 bases lay in between. The CDR3 is 13 amino acids. Germline V CDR1 and CDR2: MGHRA, YSYEKL.

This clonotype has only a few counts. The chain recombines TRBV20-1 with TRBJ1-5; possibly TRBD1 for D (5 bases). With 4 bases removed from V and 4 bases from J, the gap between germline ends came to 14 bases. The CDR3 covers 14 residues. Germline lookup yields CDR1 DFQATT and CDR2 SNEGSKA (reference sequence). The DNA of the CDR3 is TGCAGTGCTACCCGGGACGGCCAAAATCAGCCCCAGCATTTT. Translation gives CSATRDGQNQPQHF.

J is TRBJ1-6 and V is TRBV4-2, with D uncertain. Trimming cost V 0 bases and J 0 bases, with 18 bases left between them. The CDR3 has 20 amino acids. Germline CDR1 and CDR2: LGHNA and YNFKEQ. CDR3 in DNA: TGTGCCAGCAGCCAAGATGTAATCCAGTCCGCAAGCTCCTATAATTCACCCCTCCACTTT. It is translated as CASSQDVIQSASSYNSPLHF.

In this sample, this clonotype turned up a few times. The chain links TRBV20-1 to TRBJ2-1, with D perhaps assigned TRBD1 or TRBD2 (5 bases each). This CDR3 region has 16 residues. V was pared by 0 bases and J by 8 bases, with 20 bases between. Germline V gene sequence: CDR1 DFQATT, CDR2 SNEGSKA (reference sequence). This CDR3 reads CSARDNRGASSHEQFF. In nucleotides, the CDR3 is TGCAGTGCTAGAGACAACCGAGGGGCTAGCTCACATGAGCAGTTCTTC.

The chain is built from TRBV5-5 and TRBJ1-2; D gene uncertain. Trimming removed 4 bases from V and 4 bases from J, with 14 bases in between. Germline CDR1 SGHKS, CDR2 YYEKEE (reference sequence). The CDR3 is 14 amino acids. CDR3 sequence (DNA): TGTGCCAGCAGCCCGGGAGGGAAGTTCTATGGCTACACCTTC. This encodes CASSPGGKFYGYTF.

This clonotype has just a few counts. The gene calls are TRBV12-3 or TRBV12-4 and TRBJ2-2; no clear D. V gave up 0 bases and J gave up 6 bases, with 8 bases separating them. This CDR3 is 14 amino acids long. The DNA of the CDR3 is TGTGCCAGCAGTTTAGCGCACCGGGCCGGGGAGCTGTTTTTT. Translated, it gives CASSLAHRAGELFF.

The CDR3 DNA sequence: TGTGCCAGCAGTTCGTCCGGGACAGTCTATGGCTACACCTTC. This sequence encodes CASSSSGTVYGYTF. This chain joins TRBV12-3 or TRBV12-4 and TRBJ1-2; the match to TRBD1 covers 7 bases. The trim removed 4 bases at V and 4 bases at J, leaving 6 bases unmatched. This CDR3 has 14 amino acids.

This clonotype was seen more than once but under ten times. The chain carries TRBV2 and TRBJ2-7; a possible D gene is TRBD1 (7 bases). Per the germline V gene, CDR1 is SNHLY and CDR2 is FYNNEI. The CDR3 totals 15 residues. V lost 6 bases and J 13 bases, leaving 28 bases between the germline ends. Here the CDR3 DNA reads TGTGCCAGCAGACTTACAGGGGTGGAGGGGGCCCCATCTTACTTC. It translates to CASRLTGVEGAPSYF.

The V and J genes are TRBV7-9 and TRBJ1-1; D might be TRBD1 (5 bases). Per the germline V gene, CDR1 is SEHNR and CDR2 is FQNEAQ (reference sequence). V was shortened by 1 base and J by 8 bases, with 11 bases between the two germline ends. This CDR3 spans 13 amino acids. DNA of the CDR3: TGTGCCAGCAGCTTAGTAGGGGTCAGGGAAGCTTTCTTT. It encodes CASSLVGVREAFF.

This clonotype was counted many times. Written as DNA, the CDR3 is TGTGCCAGCAGCTCCAGCTATAATTCACCCCTCCACTTT. Translating it yields CASSSSYNSPLHF. The chain joins TRBV7-2 to TRBJ1-6; D uncertain. The germline V and J ends were trimmed by 4 bases and 3 bases, with 4 bases remaining between them. The CDR3 extends over 13 amino acids. Germline CDR1 and CDR2: SGHTA and FQGNSA. The complete variable domain, with remaining parts taken from reference TRBV7-2 and TRBJ1-6, reads GAGVSQSPSNKVTEKGKDVELRCDPISGHTALYWYRQSLGQGLEFLIYFQGNSAPDKSGLPSDRFSAERTGGSVSTLTIQRTQQEDSAVYLCASSSSYNSPLHFGNGTRLTVT.

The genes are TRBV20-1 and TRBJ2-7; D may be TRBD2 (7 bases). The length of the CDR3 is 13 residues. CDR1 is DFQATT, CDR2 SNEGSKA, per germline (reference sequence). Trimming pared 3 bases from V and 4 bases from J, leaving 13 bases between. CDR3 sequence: CSARWGGAYEQYF. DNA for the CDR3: TGCAGTGCTAGGTGGGGGGGGGCTTACGAGCAGTACTTC.

CDR3 amino acids: CASSRTTPKGETQYF. DNA for the CDR3: TGTGCCAGCAGCCGTACCACTCCCAAGGGAGAGACCCAGTACTTC. V usage is TRBV4-2 and J usage is TRBJ2-5; D gene ambiguous. CDR3 size: 15 residues. Germline values: CDR1 LGHNA, CDR2 YNFKEQ. Trimming stripped 4 bases from V and 4 bases from J, with 16 bases between.

The CDR3 DNA reads TGTGCCAGCAGCCGAGCGGGAGCAGAGACCCAGTACTTC. This codes for CASSRAGAETQYF. The chain combines TRBV7-3 with TRBJ2-5, with 8 nucleotides matching TRBD2. Germline trimming cut 5 bases from V and 4 bases from J; bases unmatched to any gene: 3. This CDR3 contains 13 residues. Germline V gives CDR1 SGHTA, CDR2 FQGTGA.

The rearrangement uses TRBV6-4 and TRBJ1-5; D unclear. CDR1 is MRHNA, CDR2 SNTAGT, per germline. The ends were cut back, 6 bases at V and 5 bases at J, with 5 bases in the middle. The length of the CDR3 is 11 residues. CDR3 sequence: CASSGDQPQHF. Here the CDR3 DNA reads TGTGCCAGCAGCGGGGATCAGCCCCAGCATTTT.

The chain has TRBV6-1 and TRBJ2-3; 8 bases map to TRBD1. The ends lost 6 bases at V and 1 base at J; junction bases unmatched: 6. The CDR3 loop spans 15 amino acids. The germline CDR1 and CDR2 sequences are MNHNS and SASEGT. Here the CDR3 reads CASRGPGQGTDTQYF. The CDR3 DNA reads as TGTGCCAGCAGAGGACCGGGACAGGGCACAGATACGCAGTATTTT.

CDR3 bases: TGTGCCAGCAGTACGTATCAGGCAGATACGCAGTATTTT. Its protein product is CASSTYQADTQYF. The chain recombines TRBV3-1 with TRBJ2-3, with D hard to call. V lost 6 bases to trimming and J lost 4 bases, with 11 bases between them. The germline V gene has CDR1 LGHDT and CDR2 YNNKEL (reference sequence). The CDR3 contains 13 residues.

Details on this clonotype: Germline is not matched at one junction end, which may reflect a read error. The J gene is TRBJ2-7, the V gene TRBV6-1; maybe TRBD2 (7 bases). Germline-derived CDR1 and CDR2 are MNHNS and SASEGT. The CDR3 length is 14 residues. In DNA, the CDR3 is TGTGCCAGCAGAGAAGGCGGGGGCGTCTACGAGCAGTACTTC. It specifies CASREGGGVYEQYF.

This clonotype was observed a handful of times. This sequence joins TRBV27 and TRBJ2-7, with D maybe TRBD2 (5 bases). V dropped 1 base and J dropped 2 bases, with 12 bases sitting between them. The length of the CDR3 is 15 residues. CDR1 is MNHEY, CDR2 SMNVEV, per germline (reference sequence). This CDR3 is CASSLFADSTYEQYF. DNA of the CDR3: TGTGCCAGCAGTTTATTCGCGGACTCGACCTACGAGCAGTACTTC.

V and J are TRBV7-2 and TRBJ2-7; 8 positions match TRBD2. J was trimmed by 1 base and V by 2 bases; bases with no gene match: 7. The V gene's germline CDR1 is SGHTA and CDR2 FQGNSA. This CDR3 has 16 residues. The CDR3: CASSLSLTSASYEQYF. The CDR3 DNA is TGTGCCAGCAGCTTAAGTTTGACTAGCGCGTCCTACGAGCAGTACTTC. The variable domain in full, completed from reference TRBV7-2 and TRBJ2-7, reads GAGVSQSPSNKVTEKGKDVELRCDPISGHTALYWYRQSLGQGLEFLIYFQGNSAPDKSGLPSDRFSAERTGGSVSTLTIQRTQQEDSAVYLCASSLSLTSASYEQYFGPGTRLTVT.

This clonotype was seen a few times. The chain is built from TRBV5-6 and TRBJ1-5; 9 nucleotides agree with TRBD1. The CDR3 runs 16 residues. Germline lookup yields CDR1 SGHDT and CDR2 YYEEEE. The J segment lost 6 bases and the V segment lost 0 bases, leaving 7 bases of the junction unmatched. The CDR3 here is CASSLGGQGWGQPQHF. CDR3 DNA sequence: TGTGCCAGCAGCTTGGGGGGACAGGGCTGGGGTCAGCCCCAGCATTTT.

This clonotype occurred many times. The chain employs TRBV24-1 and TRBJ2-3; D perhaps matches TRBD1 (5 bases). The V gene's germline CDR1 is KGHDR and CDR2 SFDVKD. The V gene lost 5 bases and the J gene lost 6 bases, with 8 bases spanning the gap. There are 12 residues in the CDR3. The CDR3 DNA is TGTGCCACCAGTGGGGGCCTGGATACGCAGTATTTT. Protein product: CATSGGLDTQYF.